This T cell receptor beta chain was recovered during a study of beta chain features in type 1 diabetes. Expressed TCRB transcripts were sequenced, since all the RNA that had been isolated was reverse transcribed. Sequenced by immunoSEQ multiplex PCR; TCRdb stores in-frame clones only, minus some. This table holds 600,000 to 650,000 clones, around 16% found once. CDR3 length equals 13 residues. Germline V CDR1 and CDR2: LNHDA, SQIVND (reference sequence). The V gene end was trimmed by 10 bases and the J gene end by 2 bases; junction bases not matched to a gene: 6. V gene TRBV19 combines with J gene TRBJ2-3, with 7 bases fitting TRBD2. Material for sequencing was naive CD4+ T cells from blood. The clonotype originates from a man between 18 and 29 years old in good health. CDR3 in DNA: TGTGCCACCACCGGGACTAACACAGATACGCAGTATTTT. Its translation is CATTGTNTDTQYF. The variable domain in full, completed from reference TRBV19 and TRBJ2-3, reads DGGITQSPKYLFRKEGQNVTLSCEQNLNHDAMYWYRQDPGQGLRLIYYSQIVNDFQKGDIAEGYSVSREKKESFPLTVTSAQKNPTAFYLCATTGTNTDTQYFGPGTRLTVL.